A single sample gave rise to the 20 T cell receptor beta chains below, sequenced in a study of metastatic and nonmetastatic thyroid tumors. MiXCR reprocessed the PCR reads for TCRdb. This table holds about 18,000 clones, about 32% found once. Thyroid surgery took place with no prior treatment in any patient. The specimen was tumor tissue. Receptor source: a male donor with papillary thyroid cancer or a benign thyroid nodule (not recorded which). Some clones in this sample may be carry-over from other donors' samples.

CDR3 amino acids: CASSSIRGGPTSRAFF. The CDR3 region has the DNA TGTGCCAGCAGCTCCATTAGGGGCGGACCGACGAGTCGAGCTTTCTTT. This chain uses TRBV11-2 with TRBJ1-1, with a possible D match to TRBD1 (5 bases). CDR3 length: 16 amino acids. Germline-derived CDR1 and CDR2 are SGHAT and FQNNGV. The V end lost 4 bases, the J end lost 10 bases, and 25 bases lay between the germline ends.

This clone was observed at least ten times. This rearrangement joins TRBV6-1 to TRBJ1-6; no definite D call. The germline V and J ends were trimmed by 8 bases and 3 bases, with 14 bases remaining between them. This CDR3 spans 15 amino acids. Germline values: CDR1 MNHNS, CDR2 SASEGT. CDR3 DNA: TGTGCCAGCCGCCTCGCCGCGGGCTATAATTCACCCCTCCACTTT. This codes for CASRLAAGYNSPLHF.

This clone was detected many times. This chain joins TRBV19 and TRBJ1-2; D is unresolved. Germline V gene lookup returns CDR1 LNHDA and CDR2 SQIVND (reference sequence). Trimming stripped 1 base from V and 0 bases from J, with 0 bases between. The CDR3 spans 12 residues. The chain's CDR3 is CASSIANYGYTF. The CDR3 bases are TGTGCCAGTAGTATAGCTAACTATGGCTACACCTTC.

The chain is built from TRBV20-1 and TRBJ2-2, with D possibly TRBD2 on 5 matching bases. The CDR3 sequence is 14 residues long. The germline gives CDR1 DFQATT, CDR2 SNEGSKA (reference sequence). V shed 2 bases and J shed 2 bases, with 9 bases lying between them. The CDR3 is CSARYGGNTGELFF. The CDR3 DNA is TGCAGTGCTAGATATGGAGGAAACACCGGGGAGCTGTTTTTT.

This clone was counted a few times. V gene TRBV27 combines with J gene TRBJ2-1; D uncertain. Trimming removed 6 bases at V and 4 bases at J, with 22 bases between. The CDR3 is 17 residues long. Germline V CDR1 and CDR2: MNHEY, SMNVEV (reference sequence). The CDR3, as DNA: TGTGCCAGCAGCTCGAGAGGCCCCCATATCGATTACAATGAGCAGTTCTTC. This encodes CASSSRGPHIDYNEQFF.

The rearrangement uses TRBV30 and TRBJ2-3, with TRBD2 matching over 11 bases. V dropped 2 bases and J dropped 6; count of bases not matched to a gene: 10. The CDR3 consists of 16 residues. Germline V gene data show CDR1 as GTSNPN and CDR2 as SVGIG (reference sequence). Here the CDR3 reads CAWSKIRTSGPDTQYF. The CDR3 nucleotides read TGTGCCTGGAGTAAAATTAGGACTAGCGGGCCGGATACGCAGTATTTT.

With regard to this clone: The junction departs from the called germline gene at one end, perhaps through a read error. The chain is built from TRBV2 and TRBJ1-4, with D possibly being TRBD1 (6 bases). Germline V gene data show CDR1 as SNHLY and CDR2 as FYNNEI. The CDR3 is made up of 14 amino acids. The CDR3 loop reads CASRLQGNNEKQFF. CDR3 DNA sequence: TGTGCCAGTAGGTTACAGGGTAATAATGAAAAACAGTTTTTT.

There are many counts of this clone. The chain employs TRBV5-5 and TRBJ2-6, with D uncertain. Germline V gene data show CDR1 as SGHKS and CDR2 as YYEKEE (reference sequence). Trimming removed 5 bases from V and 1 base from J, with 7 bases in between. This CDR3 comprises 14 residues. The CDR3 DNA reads TGTGCCAGCAGTTGGGGATCTGGGGCCAACGTCCTGACTTTC. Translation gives CASSWGSGANVLTF.

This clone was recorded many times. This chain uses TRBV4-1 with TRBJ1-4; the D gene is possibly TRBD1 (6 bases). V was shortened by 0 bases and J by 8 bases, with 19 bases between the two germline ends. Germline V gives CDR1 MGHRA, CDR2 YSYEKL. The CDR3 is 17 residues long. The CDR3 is CASSQEASGGAEEKLFF. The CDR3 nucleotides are TGCGCCAGCAGCCAAGAAGCTTCCGGGGGGGCTGAAGAAAAACTGTTTTTT.

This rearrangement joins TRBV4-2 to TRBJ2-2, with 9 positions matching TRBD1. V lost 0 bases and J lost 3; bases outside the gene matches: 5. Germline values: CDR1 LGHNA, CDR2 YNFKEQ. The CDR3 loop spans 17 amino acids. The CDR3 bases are TGTGCCAGCAGCCAAGAACAGGGGGCGTTGTACACCGGGGAGCTGTTTTTT. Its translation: CASSQEQGALYTGELFF.

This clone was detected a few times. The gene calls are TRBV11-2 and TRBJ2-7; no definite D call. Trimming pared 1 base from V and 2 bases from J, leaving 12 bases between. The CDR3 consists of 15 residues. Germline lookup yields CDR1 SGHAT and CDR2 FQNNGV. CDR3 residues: CASSLGFVGTYEQYF. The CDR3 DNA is TGTGCCAGCAGCTTAGGTTTTGTGGGGACCTACGAGCAGTACTTC.

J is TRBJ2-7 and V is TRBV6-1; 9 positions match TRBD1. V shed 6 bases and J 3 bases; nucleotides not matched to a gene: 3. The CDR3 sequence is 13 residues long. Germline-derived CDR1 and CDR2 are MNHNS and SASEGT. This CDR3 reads CASRQGALYEQYF. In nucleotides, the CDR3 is TGTGCCAGCAGACAGGGGGCTCTCTACGAGCAGTACTTC.

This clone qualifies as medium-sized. This CDR3 is CASSYGLAVYEQYF. The CDR3 DNA reads as TGTGCCAGCAGCTACGGACTAGCTGTCTACGAGCAGTACTTC. V gene TRBV7-2 combines with J gene TRBJ2-7, with TRBD2 identical over 8 bases. Trimming took 4 bases from V and 3 from J; bases not matched to a gene: 5. The germline V gene has CDR1 SGHTA and CDR2 FQGNSA. The length of the CDR3 is 14 residues.

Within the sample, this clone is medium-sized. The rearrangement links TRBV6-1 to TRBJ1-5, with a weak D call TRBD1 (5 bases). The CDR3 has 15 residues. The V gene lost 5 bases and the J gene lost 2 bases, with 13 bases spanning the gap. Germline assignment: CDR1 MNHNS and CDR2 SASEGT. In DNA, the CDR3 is TGTGCCAGCAGTCGGGACCAAAATCGCAATCAGCCCCAGCATTTT. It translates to CASSRDQNRNQPQHF.

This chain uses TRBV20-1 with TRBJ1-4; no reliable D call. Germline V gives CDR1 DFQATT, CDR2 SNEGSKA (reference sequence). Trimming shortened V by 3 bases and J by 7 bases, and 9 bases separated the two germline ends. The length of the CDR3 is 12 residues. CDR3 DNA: TGCAGTGCTAGGGGAAGTGGTGAAAAACTGTTTTTT. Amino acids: CSARGSGEKLFF.

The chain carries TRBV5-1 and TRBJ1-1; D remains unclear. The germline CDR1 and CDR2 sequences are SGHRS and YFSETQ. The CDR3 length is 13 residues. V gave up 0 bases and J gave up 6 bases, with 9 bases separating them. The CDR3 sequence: CASSLDGDSEAFF. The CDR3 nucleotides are TGCGCCAGCAGCTTGGATGGCGACTCTGAAGCTTTCTTT.

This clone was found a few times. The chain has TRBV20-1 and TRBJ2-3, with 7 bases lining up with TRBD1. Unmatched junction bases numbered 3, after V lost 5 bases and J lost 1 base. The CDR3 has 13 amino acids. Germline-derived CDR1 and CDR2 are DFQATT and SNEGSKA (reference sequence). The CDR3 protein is CSAGDSRTDTQYF. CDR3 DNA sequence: TGCAGTGCTGGGGACAGCCGCACAGATACGCAGTATTTT.

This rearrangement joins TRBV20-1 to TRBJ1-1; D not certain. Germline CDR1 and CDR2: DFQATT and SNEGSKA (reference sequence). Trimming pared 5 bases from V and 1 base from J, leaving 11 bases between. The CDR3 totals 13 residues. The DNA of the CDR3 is TGCAGTGCTCACAGACCGGGGAACACTGAAGCTTTCTTT. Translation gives CSAHRPGNTEAFF.

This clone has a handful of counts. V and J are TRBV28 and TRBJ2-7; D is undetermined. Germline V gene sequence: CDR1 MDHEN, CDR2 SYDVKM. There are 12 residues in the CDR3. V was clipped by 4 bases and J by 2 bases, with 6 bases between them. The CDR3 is CASSSTTYEQYF. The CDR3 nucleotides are TGTGCCAGCAGTTCGACCACCTACGAGCAGTACTTC.

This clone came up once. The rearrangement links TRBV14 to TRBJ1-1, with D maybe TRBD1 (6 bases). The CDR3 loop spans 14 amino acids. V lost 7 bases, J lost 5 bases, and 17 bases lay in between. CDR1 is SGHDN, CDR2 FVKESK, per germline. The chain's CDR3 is CASNSTGIHTEAFF. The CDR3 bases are TGTGCCAGCAACTCCACAGGGATCCATACTGAAGCTTTCTTT.